This TCR beta chain emerged from a study of T cells after yellow fever vaccination. Study information: When fractions had low cell numbers, they were prepared with SMART-Seq v4 Ultra Low Input. Broader study findings: Researchers cautioned that FACS-sorted repertoires could harbor abundant clonotypes contaminating from the bulk population. Most primary-vaccination clones recurred post-booster (roughly 96% CD4, just over 85% CD8). The appearance of a small share of clonotypes in both CD4 and CD8 compartments was observed.

From the 5' RACE reads, TCRdb called clonotypes with MiXCR, one entry per CDR3 protein. Among a few hundred thousand distinct CDR3 sequences, 6.2% were seen once, and the ten largest hold 15%. On this clonotype itself: Its antigen is currently unknown.

The germline V gene has CDR1 SGHNT and CDR2 YYREEE (reference sequence). Trimming took 4 bases from V and 2 from J, leaving 16 bases between them. The CDR3 contains 15 residues. The sample consisted of PBMCs, taken 5 days after the yellow fever booster vaccination. This sequence was found in a young man who received the YFV17D yellow fever vaccine. The V gene is TRBV5-4, the J gene TRBJ2-7, with D unclear. CDR3: CASSRASGVTYEQYF. In nucleotides, the CDR3 is TGTGCCAGCAGCCGTGCTAGTGGGGTCACCTACGAGCAGTACTTC.